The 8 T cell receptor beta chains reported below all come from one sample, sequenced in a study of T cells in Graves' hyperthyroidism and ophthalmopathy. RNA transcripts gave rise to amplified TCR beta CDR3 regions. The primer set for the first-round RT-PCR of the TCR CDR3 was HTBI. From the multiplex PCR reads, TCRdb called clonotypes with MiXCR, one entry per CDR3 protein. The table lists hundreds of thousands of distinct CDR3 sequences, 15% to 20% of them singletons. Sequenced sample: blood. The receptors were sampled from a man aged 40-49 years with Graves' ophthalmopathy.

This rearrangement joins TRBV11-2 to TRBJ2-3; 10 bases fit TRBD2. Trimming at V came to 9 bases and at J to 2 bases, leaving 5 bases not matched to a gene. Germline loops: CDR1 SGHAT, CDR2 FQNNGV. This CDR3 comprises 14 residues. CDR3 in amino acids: CASILAGITDTQYF. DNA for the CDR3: TGTGCCAGTATACTAGCGGGGATCACAGATACGCAGTATTTT.

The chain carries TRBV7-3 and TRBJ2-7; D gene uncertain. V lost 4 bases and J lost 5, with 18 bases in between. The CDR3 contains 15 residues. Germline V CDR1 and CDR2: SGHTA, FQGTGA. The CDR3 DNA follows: TGTGCCAGCAGCTCCCCGGACGGTCTAACGAACGAGCAGTACTTC. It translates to CASSSPDGLTNEQYF.

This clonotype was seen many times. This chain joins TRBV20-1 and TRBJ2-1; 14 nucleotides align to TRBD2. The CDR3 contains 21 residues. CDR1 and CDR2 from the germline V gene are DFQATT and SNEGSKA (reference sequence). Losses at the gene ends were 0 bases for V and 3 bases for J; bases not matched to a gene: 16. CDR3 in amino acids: CSAREGLAGVGGDGDYNEQFF. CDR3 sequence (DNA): TGCAGTGCTAGAGAGGGACTAGCGGGAGTAGGGGGGGACGGGGACTACAATGAGCAGTTCTTC.

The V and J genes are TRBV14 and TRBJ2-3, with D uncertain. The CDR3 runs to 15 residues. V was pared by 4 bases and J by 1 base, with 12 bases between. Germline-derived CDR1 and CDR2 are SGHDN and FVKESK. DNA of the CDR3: TGTGCCAGCAGCCCTCTTGACTTCGGCACAGATACGCAGTATTTT. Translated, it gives CASSPLDFGTDTQYF.

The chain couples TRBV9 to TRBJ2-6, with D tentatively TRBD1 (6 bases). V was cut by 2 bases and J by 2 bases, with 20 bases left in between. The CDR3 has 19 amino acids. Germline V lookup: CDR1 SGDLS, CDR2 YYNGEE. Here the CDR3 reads CASSVPSGTRDPGANVLTF. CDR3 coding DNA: TGTGCCAGCAGCGTCCCCTCCGGGACAAGGGACCCTGGGGCCAACGTCCTGACTTTC.

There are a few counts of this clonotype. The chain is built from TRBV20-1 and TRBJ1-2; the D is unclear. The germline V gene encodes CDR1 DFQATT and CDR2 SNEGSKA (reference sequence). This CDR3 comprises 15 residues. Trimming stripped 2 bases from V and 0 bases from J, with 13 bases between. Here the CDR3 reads CSARLVVRSNYGYTF. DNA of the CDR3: TGCAGTGCTAGATTAGTCGTCAGGTCTAACTATGGCTACACCTTC.

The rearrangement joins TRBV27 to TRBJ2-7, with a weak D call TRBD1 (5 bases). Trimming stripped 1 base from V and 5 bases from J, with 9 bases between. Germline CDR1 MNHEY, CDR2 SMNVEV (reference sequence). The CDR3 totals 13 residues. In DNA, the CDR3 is TGTGCCAGCAGTTTATTAGGCAGGGACGAGCAGTACTTC. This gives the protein CASSLLGRDEQYF.

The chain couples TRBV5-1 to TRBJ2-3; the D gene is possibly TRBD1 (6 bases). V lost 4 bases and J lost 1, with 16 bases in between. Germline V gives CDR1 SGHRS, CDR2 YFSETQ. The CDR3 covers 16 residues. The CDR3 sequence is CASSTGQLVGTDTQYF. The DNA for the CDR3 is TGCGCCAGCAGCACCGGACAGTTAGTCGGCACAGATACGCAGTATTTT.